This TCR beta chain appears in the sequencing data of a study of T cell responses to AZD1222 COVID-19 vaccine. Across the study: It was second doses at about 4 or about 12 weeks that were pooled.

General study findings and limits: Distributed over spike, vaccine-associated CD4 TCRs predominated at 160-218 and 743-854.

This CDR3 is 16 amino acids long. Looked up from germline, CDR1 is SGHKS and CDR2 is YYEKEE (reference sequence). The V segment lost 0 bases and the J segment 6 bases; nucleotides outside the gene matches: 8. Turning to this clone: Its antigen is not known.

Profiled with immunoSEQ multiplex PCR; TCRdb holds only in-frame clones, not every one. The data contain 100,000 to 150,000 clones, approximately 89% of them singletons. V and J are TRBV5-5 and TRBJ2-1; 8 bases are shared with TRBD2. This material consisted of peripheral blood, taken on day 0 of AZD1222 vaccination. The receptor comes from an adult in good health. The CDR3 here is CASSLGGGRRGNEQFF. Written as DNA, the CDR3 is TGTGCCAGCAGCTTGGGGGGCGGGAGGCGAGGCAATGAGCAGTTCTTC. Using reference TRBV5-5 and TRBJ2-1 for the parts outside the CDR3, the full variable domain is DAGVTQSPTHLIKTRGQQVTLRCSPISGHKSVSWYQQVLGQGPQFIFQYYEKEERGRGNFPDRFSARQFPNYSSELNVNALLLGDSALYLCASSLGGGRRGNEQFFGPGTRLTVL.